One T cell receptor beta chain is described in this entry. The antigen is undetermined. The data originate from a study of beta chain features in type 1 diabetes. Looking at the study overall: Similarity in age, gender and cell yields was seen between patients and healthy donors. General observations from the study: TCRB CDR3s were moderately but significantly shorter in Type 1 diabetes patients in all four CD4+ subsets. Sequencing the cDNA could make cells with high TCR expression show up more than they should.

Germline CDR1 and CDR2: SGHAT and FQNNGV. This CDR3 is built from 14 residues. Trimming cost V 5 bases and J 5 bases; bases outside gene matches: 5. The investigators reverse transcribed all of the isolated RNA, so they sequenced expressed TCRB transcripts. Assay: immunoSEQ multiplex PCR; the TCRdb copy retains only in-frame clones and omits some. The sample has about 120,000 clones; approximately 15% are singletons. Every sorted population was more than 98% pure. The chain links TRBV11-2 to TRBJ2-3, with 9 bases aligning to TRBD1. The sample taken for sequencing was central memory CD4+ T cells from blood. The TCR sequence derives from a man younger than 30 with type 1 diabetes. CDR3 protein: CASSPGQGVDTQYF. Here the CDR3 DNA reads TGTGCCAGCAGCCCGGGACAGGGAGTAGATACGCAGTATTTT.